This T cell receptor (beta chain) emerged from a study of shared clonotypes between healthy human individuals. Study-wide context: There were three CD4 naive, three CD4 memory, two CD8 naive and one CD8 memory plates per donor.

V trimming: 3 bases; J trimming: 4 bases; junction bases outside the gene matches: 7. The germline V gene encodes CDR1 SQVTM and CDR2 ANQGSEA. The CDR3 sequence is 14 residues long. Sorted-subset replicate PCRs used roughly 210 ng of genomic DNA. This amount corresponded to about 30,000 T cell genomes. Assay used: immunoSEQ multiplex PCR; TCRdb lists only in-frame clones, some missing. The sample shows hundreds of thousands of clones, about 92% of them seen only once. In the naive CD8 group, cells lacked CD45RO and were positively selected for CCR7, so terminally differentiated effector memory CD45RA+ cells were left out. Only Caucasian adults living in Nashville, Tennessee made up the donor group.

This TCR was recovered from a man aged 25 to 40 in good health. Sequenced sample: naive CD8+ T cells sorted from blood. This rearrangement joins TRBV29-1 to TRBJ1-2; 8 nucleotides line up with TRBD1. The CDR3 region is CSVEDRVQTYGYTF. CDR3 nucleotides: TGCAGCGTTGAGGACAGGGTACAGACCTATGGCTACACCTTC.